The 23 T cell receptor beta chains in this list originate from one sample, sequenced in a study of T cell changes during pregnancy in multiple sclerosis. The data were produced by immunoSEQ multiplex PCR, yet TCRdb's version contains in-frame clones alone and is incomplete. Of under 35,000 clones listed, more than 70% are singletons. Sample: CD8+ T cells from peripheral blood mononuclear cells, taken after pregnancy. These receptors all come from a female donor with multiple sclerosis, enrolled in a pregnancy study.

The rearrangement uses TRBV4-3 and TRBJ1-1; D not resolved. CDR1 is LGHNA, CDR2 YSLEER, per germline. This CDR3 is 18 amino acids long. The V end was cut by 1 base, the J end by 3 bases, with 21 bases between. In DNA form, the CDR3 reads TGCGCCAGCAGCCAAGTCTTCTTCCTTGGGGAGGGCGACACTGAAGCTTTCTTT. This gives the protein CASSQVFFLGEGDTEAFF.

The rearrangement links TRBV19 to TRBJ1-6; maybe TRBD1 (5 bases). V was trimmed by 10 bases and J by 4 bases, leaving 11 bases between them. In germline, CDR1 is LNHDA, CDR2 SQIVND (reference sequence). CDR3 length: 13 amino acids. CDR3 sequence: CATSGPYNSPLHF. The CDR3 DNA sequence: TGTGCCACCTCAGGGCCTTATAATTCACCCCTCCACTTT.

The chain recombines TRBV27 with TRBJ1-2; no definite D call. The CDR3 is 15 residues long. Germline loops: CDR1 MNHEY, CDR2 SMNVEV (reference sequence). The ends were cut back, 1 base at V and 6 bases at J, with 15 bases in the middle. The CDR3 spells CASSLFRTQTHGYTF. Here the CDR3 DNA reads TGTGCCAGCAGTTTATTCCGCACCCAAACACATGGCTACACCTTC.

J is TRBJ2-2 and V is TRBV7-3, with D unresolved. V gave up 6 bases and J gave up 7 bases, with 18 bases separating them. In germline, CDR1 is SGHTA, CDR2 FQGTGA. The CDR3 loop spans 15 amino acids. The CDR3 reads CASSQYYGLGGELFF. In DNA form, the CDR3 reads TGTGCCAGCAGTCAGTACTATGGGTTGGGCGGGGAGCTGTTTTTT.

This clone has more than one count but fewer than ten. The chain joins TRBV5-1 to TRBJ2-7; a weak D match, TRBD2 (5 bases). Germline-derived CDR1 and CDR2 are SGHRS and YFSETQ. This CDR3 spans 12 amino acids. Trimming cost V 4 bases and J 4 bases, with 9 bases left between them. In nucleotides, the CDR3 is TGCGCCAGCAGCGCCCGGGGATACGAGCAGTACTTC. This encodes CASSARGYEQYF. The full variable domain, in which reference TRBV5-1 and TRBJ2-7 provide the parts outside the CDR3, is KAGVTQTPRYLIKTRGQQVTLSCSPISGHRSVSWYQQTPGQGLQFLFEYFSETQRNKGNFPGRFSGRQFSNSRSEMNVSTLELGDSALYLCASSARGYEQYFGPGTRLTVT.

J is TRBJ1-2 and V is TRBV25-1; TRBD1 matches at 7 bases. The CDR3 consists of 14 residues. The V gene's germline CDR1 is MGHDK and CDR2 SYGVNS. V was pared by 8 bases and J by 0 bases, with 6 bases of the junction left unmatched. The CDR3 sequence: CASAEGAPNYGYTF. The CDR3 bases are TGTGCCAGCGCGGAGGGGGCTCCTAACTATGGCTACACCTTC.

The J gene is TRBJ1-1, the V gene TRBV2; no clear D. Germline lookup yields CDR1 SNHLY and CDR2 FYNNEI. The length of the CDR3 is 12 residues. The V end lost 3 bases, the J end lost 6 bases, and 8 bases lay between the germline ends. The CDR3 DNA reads TGTGCCAGCAGTGACGGAGGAGCTGAAGCTTTCTTT. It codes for CASSDGGAEAFF. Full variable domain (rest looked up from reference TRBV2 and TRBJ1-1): EPEVTQTPSHQVTQMGQEVILRCVPISNHLYFYWYRQILGQKVEFLVSFYNNEISEKSEIFDDQFSVERPDGSNFTLKIRSTKLEDSAMYFCASSDGGAEAFFGQGTRLTVV.

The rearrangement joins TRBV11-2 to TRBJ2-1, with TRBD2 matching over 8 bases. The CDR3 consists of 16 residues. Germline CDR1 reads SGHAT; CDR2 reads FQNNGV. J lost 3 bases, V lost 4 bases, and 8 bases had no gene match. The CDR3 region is CASSSISGGIYNEQFF. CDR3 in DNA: TGTGCCAGCAGCTCCATCAGCGGGGGTATCTACAATGAGCAGTTCTTC.

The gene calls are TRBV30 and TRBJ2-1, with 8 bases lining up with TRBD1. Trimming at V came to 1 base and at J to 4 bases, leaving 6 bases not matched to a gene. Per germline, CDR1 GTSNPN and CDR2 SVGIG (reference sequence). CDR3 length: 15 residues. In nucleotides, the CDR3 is TGTGCCTGGAGTGAGGGGACAGGTGCATACAATGAGCAGTTCTTC. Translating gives CAWSEGTGAYNEQFF.

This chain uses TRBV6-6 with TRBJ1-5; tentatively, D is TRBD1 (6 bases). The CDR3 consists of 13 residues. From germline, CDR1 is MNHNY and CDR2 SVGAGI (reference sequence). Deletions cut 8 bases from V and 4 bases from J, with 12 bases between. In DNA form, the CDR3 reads TGTGCCAGCTCGGGACACCAAAATCAGCCCCAGCATTTT. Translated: CASSGHQNQPQHF.

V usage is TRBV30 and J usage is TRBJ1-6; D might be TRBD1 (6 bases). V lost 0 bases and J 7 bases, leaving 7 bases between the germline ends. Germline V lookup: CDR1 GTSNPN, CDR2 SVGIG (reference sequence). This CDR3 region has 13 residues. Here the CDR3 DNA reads TGTGCCTGGAGTGTACAGGGAAATTCACCCCTCCACTTT. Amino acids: CAWSVQGNSPLHF. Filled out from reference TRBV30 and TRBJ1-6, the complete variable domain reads SQTIHQWPATLVQPVGSPLSLECTVEGTSNPNLYWYRQAAGRGLQLLFYSVGIGQISSEVPQNLSASRPQDRQFILSSKKLLLSDSGFYLCAWSVQGNSPLHFGNGTRLTVT.

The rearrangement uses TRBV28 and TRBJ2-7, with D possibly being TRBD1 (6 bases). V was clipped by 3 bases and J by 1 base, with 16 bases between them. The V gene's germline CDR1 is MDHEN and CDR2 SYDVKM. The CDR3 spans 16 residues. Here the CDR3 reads CASSLLLGQPSYEQYF. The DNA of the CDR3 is TGTGCCAGCAGTTTGTTGCTCGGACAGCCATCCTACGAGCAGTACTTC.

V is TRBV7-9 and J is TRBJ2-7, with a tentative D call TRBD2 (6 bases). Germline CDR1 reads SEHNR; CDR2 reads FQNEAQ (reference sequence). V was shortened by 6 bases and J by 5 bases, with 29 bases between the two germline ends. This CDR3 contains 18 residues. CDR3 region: CASSSSPGLSRALDEQYF. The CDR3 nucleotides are TGTGCCAGCAGTTCATCCCCGGGACTTTCGAGGGCACTCGACGAGCAGTACTTC.

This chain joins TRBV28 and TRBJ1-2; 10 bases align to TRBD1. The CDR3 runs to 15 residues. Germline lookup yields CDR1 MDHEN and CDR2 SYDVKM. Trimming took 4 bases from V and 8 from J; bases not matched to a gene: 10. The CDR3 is CASSSDRGPGRGYTF. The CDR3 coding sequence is TGTGCCAGCAGTTCCGACAGGGGGCCAGGGAGAGGCTACACCTTC.

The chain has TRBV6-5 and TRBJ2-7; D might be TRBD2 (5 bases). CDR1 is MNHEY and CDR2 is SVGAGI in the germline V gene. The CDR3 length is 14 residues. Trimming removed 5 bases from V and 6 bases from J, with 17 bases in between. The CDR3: CASSPGIQTGEQYF. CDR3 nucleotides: TGTGCCAGCAGTCCCGGGATCCAAACCGGCGAGCAGTACTTC.

The CDR3 DNA is TGTGCCAGCAGTTTGGGGGGACGATTAATAAGGCAGTATTTT. Protein product: CASSLGGRLIRQYF. The J gene is TRBJ2-3, the V gene TRBV28; possibly TRBD2 for D (6 bases). The CDR3 covers 14 residues. The germline V gene has CDR1 MDHEN and CDR2 SYDVKM. The V end was cut by 3 bases, the J end by 11 bases, with 18 bases between.

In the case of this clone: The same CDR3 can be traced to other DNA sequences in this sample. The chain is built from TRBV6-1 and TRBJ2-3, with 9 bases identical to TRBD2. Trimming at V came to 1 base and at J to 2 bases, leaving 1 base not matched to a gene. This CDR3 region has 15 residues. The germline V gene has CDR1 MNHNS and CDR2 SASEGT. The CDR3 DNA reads TGTGCCAGCAGTGAAGGCGGGGGGGCCACAGATACGCAGTATTTT. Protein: CASSEGGGATDTQYF.

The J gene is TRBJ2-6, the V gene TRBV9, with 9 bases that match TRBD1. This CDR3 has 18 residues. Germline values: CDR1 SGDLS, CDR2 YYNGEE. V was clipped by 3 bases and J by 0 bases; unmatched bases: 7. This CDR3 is CASSGGQGWVSGANVLTF. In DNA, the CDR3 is TGTGCCAGCAGCGGGGGACAGGGCTGGGTCTCTGGGGCCAACGTCCTGACTTTC.

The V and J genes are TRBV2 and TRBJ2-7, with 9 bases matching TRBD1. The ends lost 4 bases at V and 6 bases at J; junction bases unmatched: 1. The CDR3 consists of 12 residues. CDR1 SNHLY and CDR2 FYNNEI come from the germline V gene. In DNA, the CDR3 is TGTGCCAGCAGTGGGGGACAGGGCGAGCAGTACTTC. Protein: CASSGGQGEQYF.

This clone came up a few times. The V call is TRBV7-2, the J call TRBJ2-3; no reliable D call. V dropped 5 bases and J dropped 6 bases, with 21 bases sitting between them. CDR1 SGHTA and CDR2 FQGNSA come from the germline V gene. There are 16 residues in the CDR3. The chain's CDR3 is CASSLTRFVLFDTQYF. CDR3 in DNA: TGTGCCAGCAGCCTGACACGTTTTGTTCTTTTCGATACGCAGTATTTT. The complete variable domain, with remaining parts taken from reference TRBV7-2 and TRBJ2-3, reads GAGVSQSPSNKVTEKGKDVELRCDPISGHTALYWYRQSLGQGLEFLIYFQGNSAPDKSGLPSDRFSAERTGGSVSTLTIQRTQQEDSAVYLCASSLTRFVLFDTQYFGPGTRLTVL.

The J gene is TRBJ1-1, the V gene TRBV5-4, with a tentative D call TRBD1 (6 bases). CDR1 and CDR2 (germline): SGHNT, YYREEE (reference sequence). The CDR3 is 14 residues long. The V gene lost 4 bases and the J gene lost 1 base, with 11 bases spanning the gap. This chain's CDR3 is CASSPRGWNTEAFF. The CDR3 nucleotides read TGTGCCAGCAGCCCGAGGGGGTGGAACACTGAAGCTTTCTTT. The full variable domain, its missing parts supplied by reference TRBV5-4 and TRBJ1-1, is ETGVTQSPTHLIKTRGQQVTLRCSSQSGHNTVSWYQQALGQGPQFIFQYYREEENGRGNFPPRFSGLQFPNYSSELNVNALELDDSALYLCASSPRGWNTEAFFGQGTRLTVV.

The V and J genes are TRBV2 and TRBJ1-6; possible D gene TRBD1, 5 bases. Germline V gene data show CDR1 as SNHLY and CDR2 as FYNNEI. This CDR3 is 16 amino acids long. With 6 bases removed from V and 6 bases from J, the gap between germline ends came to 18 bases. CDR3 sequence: CASSRREPLANSPLHF. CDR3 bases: TGTGCCAGCAGCCGCAGGGAACCACTAGCTAATTCACCCCTCCACTTT.

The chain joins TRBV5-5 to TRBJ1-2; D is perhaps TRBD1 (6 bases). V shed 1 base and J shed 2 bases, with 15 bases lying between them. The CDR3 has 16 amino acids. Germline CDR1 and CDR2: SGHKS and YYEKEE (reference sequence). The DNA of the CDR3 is TGTGCCAGCAGCTTGCTCCCTGGGGGGGCAAACTATGGCTACACCTTC. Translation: CASSLLPGGANYGYTF.